These 11 T cell receptor beta chains share one sample of origin, sequenced in a study of blood T cell repertoires in COVID-19. This table comes from immunoSEQ multiplex PCR, and its TCRdb copy is limited to in-frame clones, with some not included. There are nearly 250,000 clones in the sample; 86% occur only once, and around 6% lies in the top ten. Sequencing was performed on peripheral blood. The source is a woman aged 80 or over with COVID-19, enrolled during active disease.

The chain combines TRBV6-2 or TRBV6-3 with TRBJ1-2, with TRBD1 matching over 7 bases. The junction had 14 bases not matched to a gene; V was cut back by 5 bases and J by 8 bases. The CDR3 is 15 amino acids. Germline lookup yields CDR1 MNHEY and CDR2 SVGEGT. The CDR3 reads CASSDDRATPRGYTF. CDR3 DNA: TGTGCCAGCAGTGACGACAGGGCGACGCCTCGGGGCTACACCTTC.

This clone was recorded once. The chain carries TRBV28 and TRBJ1-2, with TRBD1 as a possible D gene (5 bases). This CDR3 contains 12 residues. V was trimmed by 5 bases and J by 4 bases, leaving 8 bases between them. Germline-derived CDR1 and CDR2 are MDHEN and SYDVKM. CDR3 sequence (DNA): TGTGCCAGCAGTGACAGCCCCTATGGCTACACCTTC. Translated, it gives CASSDSPYGYTF.

The chain is built from TRBV6-5 and TRBJ2-1; no clear D. The CDR3 is 12 amino acids. Trimming removed 5 bases from V and 8 bases from J, with 10 bases in between. CDR1 and CDR2 (germline): MNHEY, SVGAGI. CDR3 nucleotide sequence: TGTGCCAGCAGTCCGACATTCGATGAGCAGTTCTTC. Translated, it gives CASSPTFDEQFF.

This clone was recorded a few times. The chain combines TRBV12-3 or TRBV12-4 with TRBJ1-2, with a weak D call TRBD1 (5 bases). The CDR3 has 12 residues. Trimming took off 2 bases at V and 4 bases at J, with 5 bases between the two ends. The CDR3 nucleotides read TGTGCCAGCAGTTTACAGGGCTATGGCTACACCTTC. It translates to CASSLQGYGYTF.

The genes are TRBV7-3 and TRBJ2-3; D might be TRBD1 (6 bases). The V gene's germline CDR1 is SGHTA and CDR2 FQGTGA. Trimming cost V 5 bases and J 8 bases, with 11 bases left between them. The CDR3 spans 12 residues. For the CDR3, the DNA is TGTGCCAGCAGCACCTTACAGGGTACGCAGTATTTT. Its translation is CASSTLQGTQYF.

This rearrangement joins TRBV5-1 to TRBJ2-5; D may be TRBD1 (5 bases). The CDR3 runs to 15 residues. The V end lost 4 bases, the J end lost 2 bases, and 15 bases lay between the germline ends. CDR1 is SGHRS, CDR2 YFSETQ, per germline. CDR3 amino acids: CASSNPGHPQETQYF. As DNA, the CDR3 is TGCGCCAGCAGCAACCCTGGACACCCACAAGAGACCCAGTACTTC.

This rearrangement joins TRBV27 to TRBJ1-6, with D possibly being TRBD1 (6 bases). Germline CDR1 reads MNHEY; CDR2 reads SMNVEV (reference sequence). Trimming removed 3 bases at V and 7 bases at J, with 10 bases between. The CDR3 is 14 residues long. CDR3 nucleotides: TGTGCCAGCAGTTTCGGGACACTCAATTCACCCCTCCACTTT. Residues: CASSFGTLNSPLHF.

The J gene is TRBJ1-2, the V gene TRBV5-8; D is undetermined. Looked up from germline, CDR1 is SGHTS and CDR2 is YDEGEE. V gave up 4 bases and J gave up 2 bases, with 9 bases separating them. The CDR3 sequence is 13 residues long. For the CDR3, the DNA is TGTGCCAGCAGCCCCCAGATCAACTATGGCTACACCTTC. This sequence encodes CASSPQINYGYTF.

The chain has TRBV6-5 and TRBJ2-2; 8 bases are shared with TRBD2. The CDR3 covers 14 residues. Per germline, CDR1 MNHEY and CDR2 SVGAGI. Unmatched junction bases numbered 4, after V lost 5 bases and J lost 5 bases. The CDR3 region is CASSRGGETGELFF. The CDR3 DNA reads as TGTGCCAGCAGTCGGGGGGGAGAGACCGGGGAGCTGTTTTTT.

This clone has a handful of counts. The V gene is TRBV27, the J gene TRBJ2-7, with D uncertain. Trimming removed 0 bases at V and 2 bases at J, with 14 bases between. CDR3 size: 16 residues. Germline V gene lookup returns CDR1 MNHEY and CDR2 SMNVEV (reference sequence). Written as DNA, the CDR3 is TGTGCCAGCAGTTTATCCTGGGCCCCTCCACCCTACGAGCAGTACTTC. Protein product: CASSLSWAPPPYEQYF.

There are a few counts of this clone. This chain connects TRBV27 to TRBJ1-2; D unclear. V lost 6 bases to trimming and J lost 2 bases, with 16 bases between them. The CDR3 consists of 15 residues. Germline V CDR1 and CDR2: MNHEY, SMNVEV (reference sequence). CDR3 DNA sequence: TGTGCCAGCAGGTACTCGACGGGAACAAACTATGGCTACACCTTC. Translation gives CASRYSTGTNYGYTF.